Shown below are 28 T cell receptor beta chains from a single sample sequenced in a study of blood T cell repertoires in COVID-19. Clones were read by immunoSEQ multiplex PCR, and TCRdb kept only the in-frame ones, dropping some. Here the sample spans 130,000 to 150,000 clones, about nine tenths being singletons. The sample was peripheral blood. The receptors here all came from a human donor in a cohort sampled during active COVID-19.

The chain recombines TRBV19 with TRBJ2-1, with TRBD2 identical over 8 bases. Germline CDR1 and CDR2: LNHDA and SQIVND (reference sequence). V was pared by 6 bases and J by 12 bases, with 10 bases of the junction left unmatched. CDR3 length: 13 amino acids. CDR3 sequence: CASSRGGTSVQFF. CDR3 nucleotide sequence: TGTGCCAGTAGCCGGGGGGGGACCTCGGTGCAGTTCTTC.

This chain links TRBV9 with TRBJ2-3; D may be TRBD2 (7 bases). V shed 4 bases and J shed 5 bases, with 20 bases lying between them. This CDR3 has 16 amino acids. Germline-derived CDR1 and CDR2 are SGDLS and YYNGEE. Here the CDR3 reads CASSPKRGGAGDTQYF. The CDR3 DNA reads as TGTGCCAGCAGCCCTAAAAGGGGGGGGGCTGGAGATACGCAGTATTTT.

CDR3 in DNA: TGTGCCAGCAGACCCGGGACAGGGGGTCACAATGAGCAGTTCTTC. This sequence encodes CASRPGTGGHNEQFF. The chain joins TRBV6-6 to TRBJ2-1, with 11 bases matching TRBD1. The CDR3 length is 15 residues. Per germline, CDR1 MNHNY and CDR2 SVGAGI (reference sequence). V gave up 6 bases and J gave up 5 bases; unmatched junction bases: 6.

The chain is built from TRBV6-2 or TRBV6-3 and TRBJ1-6; D unclear. Germline V gene data show CDR1 as MNHEY and CDR2 as SVGEGT. There are 16 residues in the CDR3. Trimming took 4 bases from V and 0 from J, leaving 10 bases between them. The CDR3 sequence is CASSWPSSSYNSPLHF. DNA for the CDR3: TGTGCCAGCAGTTGGCCCTCTAGCTCCTATAATTCACCCCTCCACTTT.

This clone occurred once. This chain uses TRBV4-3 with TRBJ1-2, with D perhaps TRBD1 (6 bases). Trimming shortened V by 5 bases and J by 7 bases, and 20 bases separated the two germline ends. CDR3 length equals 15 residues. Germline V lookup: CDR1 LGHNA, CDR2 YSLEER. The CDR3 here is CASSRGRAEYGGYTF. In DNA form, the CDR3 reads TGCGCCAGCAGCAGGGGGAGGGCTGAATATGGTGGCTACACCTTC.

CDR3 region: CASSPSGARLNTEAFF. The CDR3 DNA follows: TGTGCCAGCAGCCCCTCAGGGGCACGCTTGAACACTGAAGCTTTCTTT. The rearrangement joins TRBV6-6 to TRBJ1-1, with D possibly matching TRBD1 (6 bases). The germline V gene has CDR1 MNHNY and CDR2 SVGAGI (reference sequence). Trimming removed 6 bases at V and 0 bases at J, with 17 bases between. The length of the CDR3 is 16 residues.

The chain couples TRBV5-1 to TRBJ1-2, with 9 positions matching TRBD1. V shed 4 bases, J shed 2 bases, and the junction held 3 bases outside the gene matches. Germline V gene lookup returns CDR1 SGHRS and CDR2 YFSETQ. This CDR3 is built from 14 residues. CDR3 coding DNA: TGCGCCAGCAGCGACGGGACAGGGAACTATGGCTACACCTTC. Its protein product is CASSDGTGNYGYTF.

The rearrangement links TRBV2 to TRBJ2-2; 9 nucleotides match TRBD1. With 6 bases clipped from V and 4 bases from J, the junction kept 6 bases outside the gene matches. This CDR3 spans 15 amino acids. CDR1 is SNHLY, CDR2 FYNNEI, per germline. This CDR3 is CASSPDRGGTGELFF. The CDR3 DNA is TGTGCCAGCAGCCCGGACAGGGGCGGCACCGGGGAGCTGTTTTTT.

V and J are TRBV18 and TRBJ2-3; D unresolved. Germline-derived CDR1 and CDR2 are KGHSH and LQKENI. V was cut by 3 bases and J by 0 bases, with 10 bases left in between. The CDR3 extends over 15 amino acids. CDR3 residues: CASSPEIFSTDTQYF. In DNA form, the CDR3 reads TGTGCCAGCTCACCGGAGATCTTTAGCACAGATACGCAGTATTTT.

A single count supports this clone. V gene TRBV12-5 combines with J gene TRBJ1-1; D possibly corresponds to TRBD1 (5 bases). This CDR3 has 12 amino acids. Germline V lookup: CDR1 LGHNT, CDR2 FRNRAP. Trimming took 6 bases from V and 6 from J, leaving 11 bases between them. Here the CDR3 DNA reads TGTGCTAGTGGCTGGGGGGGGTCTGAAGCTTTCTTT. Residues: CASGWGGSEAFF. Complete variable domain (other parts from reference TRBV12-5 and TRBJ1-1): DARVTQTPRHKVTEMGQEVTMRCQPILGHNTVFWYRQTMMQGLELLAYFRNRAPLDDSGMPKDRFSAEMPDATLATLKIQPSEPRDSAVYFCASGWGGSEAFFGQGTRLTVV.

The J gene is TRBJ2-2, the V gene TRBV24-1; 9 bases map to TRBD1. After removal of 3 bases from V and 4 bases from J, the junction contained 5 bases not matched to a gene. Germline CDR1 reads KGHDR; CDR2 reads SFDVKD. There are 16 residues in the CDR3. The CDR3, as DNA: TGTGCCACCAGTGATAACGACAGGGGGGCCACCGGGGAGCTGTTTTTT. Translation gives CATSDNDRGATGELFF.

CDR3: CASSDRGTEAFF. The DNA of the CDR3 is TGTGCCAGCTCCGACAGGGGCACTGAAGCTTTCTTT. The gene calls are TRBV3-1 (or the pseudogene TRBV3-2) and TRBJ1-1; 8 bases agree with TRBD1. Losses at the gene ends were 8 bases for V and 4 bases for J; bases not matched to a gene: 3. Looked up from germline, CDR1 is LGHDT and CDR2 is YNNKEL (reference sequence). The CDR3 spans 12 residues.

The chain combines TRBV28 with TRBJ2-2, with D perhaps TRBD2 (5 bases). The length of the CDR3 is 12 residues. Trimming took 6 bases from V and 5 from J, leaving 7 bases between them. Looked up from germline, CDR1 is MDHEN and CDR2 is SYDVKM. The CDR3 protein is CASSRETGELFF. The CDR3 DNA sequence: TGTGCCAGCAGCCGGGAAACCGGGGAGCTGTTTTTT.

V is TRBV6-5 and J is TRBJ1-1, with D hard to call. Trimming removed 4 bases at V and 0 bases at J, with 9 bases between. This CDR3 is 14 amino acids long. CDR1 and CDR2 (germline): MNHEY, SVGAGI. CDR3 DNA sequence: TGTGCCAGCAGTTCCCCGGGGATGAACACTGAAGCTTTCTTT. Translated, it gives CASSSPGMNTEAFF.

This clone was counted a few times. This chain joins TRBV7-9 and TRBJ1-2; 11 bases fit TRBD1. The length of the CDR3 is 14 residues. Unmatched junction bases numbered 1, after V lost 3 bases and J lost 4 bases. From germline, CDR1 is SEHNR and CDR2 FQNEAQ (reference sequence). CDR3 coding DNA: TGTGCCAGCAGCTTTGGGACAGGGGGCTATGGCTACACCTTC. It translates to CASSFGTGGYGYTF.

The chain uses TRBV29-1 and TRBJ2-7; TRBD2 matches at 7 bases. V lost 1 base and J lost 2; bases outside the gene matches: 2. In germline, CDR1 is SQVTM, CDR2 ANQGSEA. The length of the CDR3 is 13 residues. Here the CDR3 reads CSVEGGTTYEQYF. The CDR3 coding sequence is TGCAGCGTTGAAGGTGGGACTACCTACGAGCAGTACTTC.

The chain joins TRBV4-3 to TRBJ2-6; 7 bases are shared with TRBD1. CDR3 size: 18 residues. J was trimmed by 3 bases and V by 1 base; bases with no gene match: 9. Germline V gene data show CDR1 as LGHNA and CDR2 as YSLEER. DNA for the CDR3: TGCGCCAGCAGCCAAGTCCCGCCAGGGGGAAGTGGGGCCAACGTCCTGACTTTC. Amino acid sequence: CASSQVPPGGSGANVLTF.

This clone occurred once. This rearrangement joins TRBV9 to TRBJ2-2, with D hard to call. The V end was cut by 0 bases, the J end by 4 bases, with 10 bases between. CDR1 is SGDLS, CDR2 YYNGEE, per germline. The CDR3 is 15 amino acids. The CDR3 nucleotides are TGTGCCAGCAGCGTAGATAGAGCGAGCACCGGGGAGCTGTTTTTT. Translation gives CASSVDRASTGELFF.

The chain couples TRBV19 to TRBJ1-3, with D unclear. In germline, CDR1 is LNHDA, CDR2 SQIVND (reference sequence). The ends were cut back, 10 bases at V and 4 bases at J, with 17 bases in the middle. The CDR3 length is 14 residues. Here the CDR3 DNA reads TGTGCCACCGGAAGGGAGGAGGCCGGAAACACCATATATTTT. As protein: CATGREEAGNTIYF.

The chain joins TRBV12-3 or TRBV12-4 to TRBJ2-7; no clear D gene. CDR3 length equals 13 residues. Trimming shortened V by 3 bases and J by 2 bases, and 8 bases separated the two germline ends. The CDR3 nucleotides are TGTGCCAGCAGTTTGTGGCAGACCTACGAGCAGTACTTC. Translation gives CASSLWQTYEQYF.

This chain uses TRBV4-3 with TRBJ2-3; weak D call: TRBD2 (6 bases). This CDR3 contains 16 residues. Trimming took off 0 bases at V and 0 bases at J, with 10 bases between the two ends. The germline V gene encodes CDR1 LGHNA and CDR2 YSLEER. CDR3 region: CASSQDKRASTDTQYF. The DNA for the CDR3 is TGCGCCAGCAGCCAAGATAAGCGGGCTAGCACAGATACGCAGTATTTT.

J is TRBJ2-2 and V is TRBV7-9; D possibly corresponds to TRBD1 (6 bases). Germline loops: CDR1 SEHNR, CDR2 FQNEAQ (reference sequence). The CDR3 runs 15 residues. V dropped 5 bases and J dropped 5 bases, with 15 bases sitting between them. Written as DNA, the CDR3 is TGTGCCAGCAGCACCCACAGGGTTGGGACCGGGGAGCTGTTTTTT. Translation: CASSTHRVGTGELFF.

The rearrangement joins TRBV6-2 or TRBV6-3 to TRBJ2-3, with 11 bases identical to TRBD2. The CDR3 contains 15 residues. V shed 0 bases and J 4 bases; nucleotides not matched to a gene: 0. Germline CDR1 reads MNHEY; CDR2 reads SVGEGT. CDR3 coding DNA: TGTGCCAGCAGTTACTCGACTAGCGGGGCAGATACGCAGTATTTT. Residues: CASSYSTSGADTQYF.

This chain links TRBV4-1 with TRBJ2-5; weak D call: TRBD2 (6 bases). From germline, CDR1 is MGHRA and CDR2 YSYEKL. The CDR3 has 16 residues. Trimming removed 1 base at V and 4 bases at J, with 16 bases between. CDR3: CASSQVVGAGGETQYF. The CDR3 bases are TGCGCCAGCAGCCAAGTGGTAGGGGCCGGGGGAGAGACCCAGTACTTC.

The chain couples TRBV5-4 to TRBJ1-2; 9 bases fit TRBD1. The CDR3 covers 13 residues. Germline CDR1 is SGHNT and CDR2 is YYREEE (reference sequence). Losses at the gene ends were 3 bases for V and 4 bases for J; bases not matched to a gene: 1. DNA for the CDR3: TGTGCCAGCAGCTCGGGACAGGGCTATGGCTACACCTTC. Residues: CASSSGQGYGYTF.

This clone appeared a single time. The chain carries TRBV19 and TRBJ2-7; TRBD1 is a possible D gene (6 bases). V was trimmed by 1 base and J by 6 bases, leaving 10 bases between them. Germline values: CDR1 LNHDA, CDR2 SQIVND (reference sequence). This CDR3 has 13 residues. The CDR3 protein is CASSIALGGEQYF. In DNA form, the CDR3 reads TGTGCCAGTAGTATAGCCTTAGGGGGCGAGCAGTACTTC.

The chain combines TRBV4-1 with TRBJ1-2, with 9 positions matching TRBD1. The CDR3 is 14 residues long. CDR1 and CDR2 from the germline V gene are MGHRA and YSYEKL. V lost 6 bases to trimming and J lost 8 bases; unmatched junction nucleotides: 10. The CDR3 is CASSPGTGKRGYTF. CDR3 nucleotides: TGCGCCAGCAGTCCCGGGACAGGGAAACGCGGCTACACCTTC.

V gene TRBV6-1 combines with J gene TRBJ1-3, with D hard to call. Looked up from germline, CDR1 is MNHNS and CDR2 is SASEGT. CDR3 length equals 15 residues. V lost 2 bases and J lost 0, with 8 bases in between. CDR3 region: CASSEFGFSGNTIYF. CDR3 sequence (DNA): TGTGCCAGCAGTGAATTCGGGTTCTCTGGAAACACCATATATTTT.